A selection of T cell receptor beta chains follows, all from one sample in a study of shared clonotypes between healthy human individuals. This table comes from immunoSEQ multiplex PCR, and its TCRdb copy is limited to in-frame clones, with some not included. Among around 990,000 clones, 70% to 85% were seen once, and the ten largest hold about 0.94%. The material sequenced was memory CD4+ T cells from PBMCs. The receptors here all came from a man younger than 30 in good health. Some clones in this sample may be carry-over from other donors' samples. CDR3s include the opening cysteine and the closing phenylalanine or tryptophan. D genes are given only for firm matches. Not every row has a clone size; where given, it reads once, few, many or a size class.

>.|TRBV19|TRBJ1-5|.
TGTGCCAGTAGTATAGATAATGGGGGGAATCGGCCCCAGCATTTT
CASSIDNGGNRPQHF
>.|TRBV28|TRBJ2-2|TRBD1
TGTGCCAGCAGCCCTAACAGGGGTATCAAGTCCGGGGAGCTGTTTTTT
CASSPNRGIKSGELFF
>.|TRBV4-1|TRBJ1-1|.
TGCGCCAGCAGCCGACCCCTTCAGGGAAACACTGAAGCTTTCTTT
CASSRPLQGNTEAFF
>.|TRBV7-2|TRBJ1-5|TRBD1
TGTGCCAGCAGCCCGACACAGGGGATCAATCAGCCCCAGCATTTT
CASSPTQGINQPQHF
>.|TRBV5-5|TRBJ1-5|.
TGTGCCAGCAGCTTGCTAGGTAGCAATCAGCCCCAGCATTTT
CASSLLGSNQPQHF
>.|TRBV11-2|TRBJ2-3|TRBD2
TGTGCCAGCAGCTCTATAGCGGGAGGGATCACAGATACGCAGTATTTT
CASSSIAGGITDTQYF
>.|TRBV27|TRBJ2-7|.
TGTGCCAGCAGTTTATGGGGATCGGACGAGCAGTACTTC
CASSLWGSDEQYF
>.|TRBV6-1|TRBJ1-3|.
TGTGCCAGCAGTGAACCGGGACACCCCTCTGGAAACACCATATATTTT
CASSEPGHPSGNTIYF
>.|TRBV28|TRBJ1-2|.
TGTGCCAGCAGTTTGTCGGAAACGGACTATGGCTACACCTTC
CASSLSETDYGYTF
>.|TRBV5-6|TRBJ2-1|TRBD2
TGTGCCAGCAGCTTGGTCCTAGCGGGCCACAATGAGCAGTTCTTC
CASSLVLAGHNEQFF
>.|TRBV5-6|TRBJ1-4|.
TGTGCCAGCAGCTTGTGGGCCAGCCAAACCATGAAAAAACTGTTTTTT
CASSLWASQTMKKLFF
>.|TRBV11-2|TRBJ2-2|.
TGTGCCAGCAGCTTCGATCCCTCCGGGGAGCTGTTTTTT
CASSFDPSGELFF
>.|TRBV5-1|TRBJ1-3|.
TGCGCCAGCAGCTTCGCGGGAGACGGAAACACCATATATTTT
CASSFAGDGNTIYF
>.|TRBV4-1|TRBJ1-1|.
TGCGCCAGCAGCCCCGGACCACTTCAGAACACTGAAGCTTTCTTT
CASSPGPLQNTEAFF
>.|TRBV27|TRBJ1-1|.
TGTGCCAGCAGTCTCCCAGGGGTTGAAGCTTTCTTT
CASSLPGVEAFF
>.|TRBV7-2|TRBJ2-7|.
TGTGCCAGCAGCCAAGACTGGCGGGCCTACGAGCAGTACTTC
CASSQDWRAYEQYF
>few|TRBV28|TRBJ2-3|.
TGTGCCAGCAAAAAAGACGGCACAGATACGCAGTATTTT
CASKKDGTDTQYF
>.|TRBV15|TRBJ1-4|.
TGTGCCACCAGCCGTGGCGGCCTCAATGAAAAACTGTTTTTT
CATSRGGLNEKLFF